The 30 T cell receptor beta chains below all came from one sample that was sequenced in a study of T cells in Graves' hyperthyroidism and ophthalmopathy. Amplified TCR beta CDR3 regions derived from RNA transcripts. RT-PCR in the first round (using the HTBI primer set) targeted the TCR CDR3. TCRdb analysed the multiplex PCR reads with MiXCR anew, one entry per CDR3 protein. The sample lists 450,000 to 500,000 distinct CDR3 sequences, 22% occurring once. Source material: blood. These receptors all come from a woman aged 70-85 years with Graves' ophthalmopathy.

The V gene is TRBV4-3, the J gene TRBJ2-7, with 9 bases that match TRBD2. Germline values: CDR1 LGHNA, CDR2 YSLEER. This CDR3 has 15 residues. V lost 1 base to trimming and J lost 3 bases; unmatched junction nucleotides: 4. As DNA, the CDR3 is TGCGCCAGCAGCCAAGGACTAGCGGTAAACTACGAGCAGTACTTC. Amino acid sequence: CASSQGLAVNYEQYF.

The gene calls are TRBV20-1 and TRBJ1-5; 7 bases line up with TRBD1. Germline CDR1 is DFQATT and CDR2 is SNEGSKA (reference sequence). The CDR3 runs to 13 residues. The J segment lost 5 bases and the V segment lost 5 bases, leaving 6 bases of the junction unmatched. The CDR3 DNA reads TGCAGTGCTGGCGACAGGGTGGATCAGCCCCAGCATTTT. Translated, it gives CSAGDRVDQPQHF.

This chain joins TRBV6-1 and TRBJ1-1, with TRBD1 matching 10 bases. Losses at the gene ends were 6 bases for V and 8 bases for J; bases not matched to a gene: 6. Germline V lookup: CDR1 MNHNS, CDR2 SASEGT. CDR3 length: 13 amino acids. This chain's CDR3 is CASRGEGQGEAFF. CDR3 nucleotides: TGTGCCAGCAGAGGTGAGGGACAGGGGGAAGCTTTCTTT.

This clonotype was counted a single time. The gene calls are TRBV29-1 and TRBJ2-7; D is uncertain. Trimming removed 4 bases at V and 3 bases at J, with 25 bases between. The CDR3 is made up of 17 amino acids. The germline V gene has CDR1 SQVTM and CDR2 ANQGSEA. The CDR3 sequence: CSVGRTCDPRVFYEQYF. The CDR3 DNA sequence: TGCAGCGTTGGACGCACGTGCGACCCACGGGTTTTCTACGAGCAGTACTTC.

A few counts support this clonotype. The rearrangement links TRBV6-5 to TRBJ2-7; unclear D gene. The CDR3 has 16 residues. The ends were cut back, 2 bases at V and 0 bases at J, with 14 bases in the middle. Germline CDR1 MNHEY, CDR2 SVGAGI. The CDR3 region is CASSYGRALSSYEQYF. The CDR3 DNA reads as TGTGCCAGCAGTTACGGTAGGGCGTTGAGCTCCTACGAGCAGTACTTC.

The rearrangement joins TRBV18 to TRBJ2-1, with D possibly matching TRBD1 (5 bases). The germline V gene has CDR1 KGHSH and CDR2 LQKENI. Trimming stripped 4 bases from V and 7 bases from J, with 14 bases between. The CDR3 spans 14 residues. The CDR3: CASSHERRGNEQFF. The CDR3 DNA follows: TGTGCCAGCTCACACGAGAGAAGGGGTAATGAGCAGTTCTTC.

This clonotype was observed a handful of times. The chain joins TRBV5-6 to TRBJ1-2; TRBD1 agrees at 9 bases. J was trimmed by 5 bases and V by 4 bases; bases with no gene match: 9. The CDR3 contains 15 residues. The germline V gene encodes CDR1 SGHDT and CDR2 YYEEEE. Here the CDR3 DNA reads TGTGCCAGCAGCCCCGGCTCAGGACAGGGGTATGGCTACACCTTC. Its translation: CASSPGSGQGYGYTF.

This clonotype was seen a handful of times. The V and J genes are TRBV5-1 and TRBJ2-3; no clear D. V was cut by 1 base and J by 3 bases, with 12 bases left in between. Germline V gene sequence: CDR1 SGHRS, CDR2 YFSETQ. This CDR3 comprises 15 residues. CDR3 nucleotides: TGCGCCAGCAGCTTGAGGCTCACAATGACAGATACGCAGTATTTT. This gives the protein CASSLRLTMTDTQYF.

V usage is TRBV10-3 and J usage is TRBJ2-5; 9 nucleotides agree with TRBD1. The CDR3 sequence is 14 residues long. V shed 8 bases, J shed 4 bases, and the junction held 8 bases outside the gene matches. Per the germline V gene, CDR1 is ENHRY and CDR2 is SYGVKD. CDR3: CAIAGTGGLETQYF. Written as DNA, the CDR3 is TGTGCCATCGCAGGAACAGGGGGCTTAGAGACCCAGTACTTC.

The sample holds a few counts of this clonotype. In DNA form, the CDR3 reads TGTGCCAGCAGCTTCATACAGGGGAGGAGGGGTTCCTACAATGAGCAGTTCTTC. Its protein product is CASSFIQGRRGSYNEQFF. The V and J genes are TRBV11-2 and TRBJ2-1; tentatively, D is TRBD1 (7 bases). Germline CDR1 reads SGHAT; CDR2 reads FQNNGV. CDR3 length: 18 amino acids. V was cut by 3 bases and J by 1 base, with 19 bases left in between.

The genes are TRBV12-5 and TRBJ2-1; 9 bases are shared with TRBD2. The germline V gene has CDR1 LGHNT and CDR2 FRNRAP. Germline trimming cut 2 bases from V and 0 bases from J; bases unmatched to any gene: 2. This CDR3 spans 16 amino acids. CDR3: CASGLLSGSSYNEQFF. CDR3 DNA: TGTGCTAGTGGTTTGCTTAGCGGGAGCTCCTACAATGAGCAGTTCTTC.

This clonotype was observed a handful of times. The V and J genes are TRBV6-1 and TRBJ2-7; 13 positions agree with TRBD2. V lost 5 bases to trimming and J lost 6 bases; unmatched junction nucleotides: 4. The CDR3 loop spans 14 amino acids. Germline lookup yields CDR1 MNHNS and CDR2 SASEGT. Here the CDR3 DNA reads TGTGCCAGCAGTAAGACTAGCGGGAGGTTCGAGCAGTACTTC. It is translated as CASSKTSGRFEQYF.

In this sample, this clonotype turned up once. The J gene is TRBJ2-4, the V gene TRBV5-1; 14 nucleotides align to TRBD2. CDR1 is SGHRS, CDR2 YFSETQ, per germline. This CDR3 is 20 amino acids long. The J segment lost 0 bases and the V segment lost 3 bases, leaving 11 bases of the junction unmatched. The CDR3 DNA follows: TGCGCCAGCAGCTCTGGACTAGCGGGAGGTCTCCTCCTAGCCAAAAACATTCAGTACTTC. Residues: CASSSGLAGGLLLAKNIQYF.

The rearrangement uses TRBV5-1 and TRBJ1-1; 11 bases match TRBD1. V dropped 3 bases and J dropped 4; count of bases not matched to a gene: 5. Per germline, CDR1 SGHRS and CDR2 YFSETQ. The CDR3 extends over 15 amino acids. CDR3 DNA: TGCGCCAGCAGCTCAGCCGGGACAGGGGGCACTGAAGCTTTCTTT. As protein: CASSSAGTGGTEAFF.

The chain links TRBV9 to TRBJ2-6; 9 bases agree with TRBD2. Germline lookup yields CDR1 SGDLS and CDR2 YYNGEE. This CDR3 is 18 amino acids long. Unmatched junction bases numbered 10, after V lost 4 bases and J lost 2 bases. CDR3 sequence (DNA): TGTGCCAGCAGCCCCCGACTTAGCGGGAGCGCTGGGGCCAACGTCCTGACTTTC. Amino acids: CASSPRLSGSAGANVLTF.

The chain joins TRBV9 to TRBJ1-5; the match to TRBD1 covers 7 bases. The CDR3 length is 14 residues. V was pared by 0 bases and J by 9 bases, with 6 bases of the junction left unmatched. Germline loops: CDR1 SGDLS, CDR2 YYNGEE. CDR3 in amino acids: CASSVAAGGWPQHF. CDR3 DNA sequence: TGTGCCAGCAGCGTAGCGGCAGGGGGTTGGCCCCAGCATTTT.

CDR3 nucleotide sequence: TGTGCCATCAGTCCGGGACAGGGGAACACTGAAGCTTTCTTT. Its protein product is CAISPGQGNTEAFF. The chain combines TRBV10-3 with TRBJ1-1; 9 positions agree with TRBD1. Germline CDR1 ENHRY, CDR2 SYGVKD. The CDR3 is made up of 14 amino acids. The J segment lost 1 base and the V segment lost 5 bases, leaving 2 bases of the junction unmatched.

This clonotype was seen many times. V is TRBV3-1 and J is TRBJ1-1; D ambiguous. Trimming pared 8 bases from V and 4 bases from J, leaving 11 bases between. There are 12 residues in the CDR3. Per the germline V gene, CDR1 is LGHDT and CDR2 is YNNKEL (reference sequence). The CDR3 loop is CASGEVGTEAFF. DNA of the CDR3: TGTGCCAGCGGTGAGGTGGGCACTGAAGCTTTCTTT.

The chain joins TRBV10-3 to TRBJ2-3; no reliable D call. CDR3 length: 13 residues. Germline-derived CDR1 and CDR2 are ENHRY and SYGVKD. Trimming stripped 7 bases from V and 1 base from J, with 9 bases between. CDR3 coding DNA: TGTGCCATCAAACAGTACGGCACAGATACGCAGTATTTT. Amino acids: CAIKQYGTDTQYF.

A note on this clonotype: One base away lies a much larger clone, so this may be a sequencing read error. The gene calls are TRBV6-2 or TRBV6-3 and TRBJ2-3; TRBD2 is a possible D gene (6 bases). Germline assignment: CDR1 MNHEY and CDR2 SVGEGT. This CDR3 has 15 residues. Trimming took off 5 bases at V and 8 bases at J, with 20 bases between the two ends. The CDR3 protein is CASSTRDSQGVTQYF. CDR3 DNA: TGTGCCAGCAGTACCCGGGACTCCCAAGGGGTTACGCAGTATTTT.

This clonotype came up once. This chain joins TRBV19 and TRBJ2-2; 8 nucleotides agree with TRBD1. V shed 1 base, J shed 7 bases, and the junction held 8 bases outside the gene matches. The CDR3 sequence is 16 residues long. Germline CDR1 and CDR2: LNHDA and SQIVND (reference sequence). The chain's CDR3 is CASSIVPGQGVGELFF. DNA for the CDR3: TGTGCCAGTAGTATAGTTCCCGGACAGGGCGTCGGGGAGCTGTTTTTT.

This clonotype was observed a few times. This sequence joins TRBV2 and TRBJ1-5, with TRBD1 matching 7 bases. Germline-derived CDR1 and CDR2 are SNHLY and FYNNEI. The CDR3 is made up of 15 amino acids. With V trimmed by 6 bases and J by 0 bases, 5 bases remained unmatched. CDR3 nucleotide sequence: TGTGCCAGCAGGGGGACAGACAATAGCAATCAGCCCCAGCATTTT. Translated: CASRGTDNSNQPQHF.

This chain uses TRBV6-9 with TRBJ1-3, with D unclear. The germline V and J ends were trimmed by 3 bases and 2 bases, with 8 bases remaining between them. The CDR3 runs to 14 residues. Germline-derived CDR1 and CDR2 are MNHGY and SVAAGI. The CDR3 nucleotides are TGTGCCAGCAGTTACCGGTCGGCTGGAAACACCATATATTTT. Translating gives CASSYRSAGNTIYF.

This chain uses TRBV6-1 with TRBJ2-3; TRBD1 agrees at 8 bases. CDR3 length equals 15 residues. V was pared by 3 bases and J by 4 bases, with 6 bases of the junction left unmatched. Germline lookup yields CDR1 MNHNS and CDR2 SASEGT. The chain's CDR3 is CASSESRGRADTQYF. Written as DNA, the CDR3 is TGTGCCAGCAGTGAGAGCAGGGGGCGCGCAGATACGCAGTATTTT.

The V call is TRBV10-1, the J call TRBJ1-1, with a weak D call TRBD1 (5 bases). Trimming removed 4 bases at V and 7 bases at J, with 10 bases between. CDR1 is WNHNN and CDR2 is SYGVQD in the germline V gene (reference sequence). This CDR3 is 12 amino acids long. CDR3 protein: CASSGNGGEAFF. In nucleotides, the CDR3 is TGCGCCAGCAGTGGGAACGGGGGTGAAGCTTTCTTT.

The rearrangement links TRBV28 to TRBJ1-2, with D possibly TRBD1 on 6 matching bases. V lost 5 bases and J 6 bases, leaving 22 bases between the germline ends. The CDR3 has 16 residues. CDR1 and CDR2 (germline): MDHEN, SYDVKM. The CDR3 reads CASSPHGGRDVDGYTF. The CDR3 DNA is TGTGCCAGCAGTCCCCACGGGGGCAGGGACGTAGATGGCTACACCTTC.

V gene TRBV19 combines with J gene TRBJ1-1; 12 nucleotides align to TRBD1. The CDR3 loop spans 17 amino acids. Germline V gene data show CDR1 as LNHDA and CDR2 as SQIVND (reference sequence). The V gene end was trimmed by 2 bases and the J gene end by 0 bases; junction bases not matched to a gene: 4. The CDR3 loop is CASSIKGQGAVNTEAFF. CDR3 nucleotides: TGTGCCAGTAGTATAAAGGGACAGGGGGCGGTGAACACTGAAGCTTTCTTT.

This clonotype was seen many times. This chain links TRBV18 with TRBJ1-1, with a tentative D call TRBD1 (5 bases). Per the germline V gene, CDR1 is KGHSH and CDR2 is LQKENI. V was cut by 4 bases and J by 1 base, with 10 bases left in between. The CDR3 is made up of 14 amino acids. The CDR3 DNA follows: TGTGCCAGCTCACTCCGGGACCGGAACACTGAAGCTTTCTTT. It encodes CASSLRDRNTEAFF.

V usage is TRBV5-1 and J usage is TRBJ1-1; TRBD1 might be the D (5 bases). Trimming pared 0 bases from V and 3 bases from J, leaving 12 bases between. This CDR3 is built from 15 residues. Looked up from germline, CDR1 is SGHRS and CDR2 is YFSETQ. CDR3: CASSLEGAMDTEAFF. CDR3 nucleotides: TGCGCCAGCAGCTTGGAAGGGGCTATGGACACTGAAGCTTTCTTT.

Many counts were recorded for this clonotype. V gene TRBV2 combines with J gene TRBJ2-1; tentative D call: TRBD1 (6 bases). V dropped 4 bases and J dropped 6 bases, with 13 bases sitting between them. The CDR3 extends over 14 amino acids. CDR1 and CDR2 from the germline V gene are SNHLY and FYNNEI. The CDR3 is CASSGGRGFNEQFF. The CDR3 coding sequence is TGTGCCAGCAGTGGAGGCAGGGGATTCAATGAGCAGTTCTTC.